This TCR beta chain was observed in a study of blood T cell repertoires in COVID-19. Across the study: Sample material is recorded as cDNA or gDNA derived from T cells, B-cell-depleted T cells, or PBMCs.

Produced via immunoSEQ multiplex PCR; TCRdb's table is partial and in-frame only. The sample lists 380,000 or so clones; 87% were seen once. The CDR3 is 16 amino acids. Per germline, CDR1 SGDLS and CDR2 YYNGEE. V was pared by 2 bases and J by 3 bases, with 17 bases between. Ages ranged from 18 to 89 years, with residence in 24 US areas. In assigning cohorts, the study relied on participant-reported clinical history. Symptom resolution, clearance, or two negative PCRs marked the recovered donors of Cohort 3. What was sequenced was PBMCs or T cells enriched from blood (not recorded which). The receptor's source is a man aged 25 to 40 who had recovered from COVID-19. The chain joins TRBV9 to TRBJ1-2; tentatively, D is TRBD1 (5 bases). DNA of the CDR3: TGTGCCAGCAGCGTTCTTGATGGCTTAGGGGACTATGGCTACACCTTC. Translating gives CASSVLDGLGDYGYTF.